These 5 T cell receptor beta chains were all obtained from the same sample, sequenced in a study of OX40 agonist ivuxolimab in advanced cancers. Some clones are missing from TCRdb's copy, which holds only in-frame ones; the method was immunoSEQ multiplex PCR. The table records 65,000 to 85,000 clones, 85% of them present only once. The sample here was CD4+ or CD8+ T cells sorted from blood, taken in a trial of the OX40 agonist ivuxolimab. These receptors were collected from an adult with an advanced solid tumor such as melanoma, head and neck, liver or kidney cancer.

This chain joins TRBV5-5 and TRBJ2-5, with 8 bases matching TRBD1. The germline V gene encodes CDR1 SGHKS and CDR2 YYEKEE (reference sequence). Losses at the gene ends were 4 bases for V and 1 base for J; bases not matched to a gene: 6. The CDR3 runs 15 residues. CDR3 region: CASSGGGTGQETQYF. CDR3 sequence (DNA): TGTGCCAGCAGCGGGGGCGGGACAGGCCAAGAGACCCAGTACTTC.

The chain is built from TRBV11-2 and TRBJ2-3, with 9 nucleotides matching TRBD1. V lost 5 bases and J lost 2; bases outside the gene matches: 5. Germline V gives CDR1 SGHAT, CDR2 FQNNGV. This CDR3 is 15 amino acids long. CDR3 coding DNA: TGTGCCAGCAGCCAGGGACAGGGTCTCACAGATACGCAGTATTTT. It is translated as CASSQGQGLTDTQYF.

This clone was observed a single time. The rearrangement joins TRBV19 to TRBJ1-5, with D maybe TRBD1 (6 bases). CDR3 length: 14 amino acids. CDR1 is LNHDA and CDR2 is SQIVND in the germline V gene (reference sequence). V shed 2 bases and J shed 6 bases, with 11 bases lying between them. The CDR3 DNA sequence: TGTGCCAGTAGTATAAGGGGGGCTGCTCAGCCCCAGCATTTT. It yields the protein CASSIRGAAQPQHF. Full variable domain (missing parts from reference TRBV19 and TRBJ1-5): DGGITQSPKYLFRKEGQNVTLSCEQNLNHDAMYWYRQDPGQGLRLIYYSQIVNDFQKGDIAEGYSVSREKKESFPLTVTSAQKNPTAFYLCASSIRGAAQPQHFGDGTRLSIL.

The chain joins TRBV4-1 to TRBJ1-5, with D possibly being TRBD1 (5 bases). Germline CDR1 MGHRA, CDR2 YSYEKL. V shed 2 bases and J shed 7 bases, with 18 bases lying between them. This CDR3 is built from 16 residues. Written as DNA, the CDR3 is TGCGCCAGCAGCCAATTGGGGGGATTGGGGCAACAGCCCCAGCATTTT. Protein sequence: CASSQLGGLGQQPQHF.

The chain joins TRBV2 to TRBJ1-6, with 8 positions matching TRBD1. V gave up 7 bases and J gave up 0 bases; unmatched junction bases: 5. Germline CDR1 reads SNHLY; CDR2 reads FYNNEI. This CDR3 is 16 amino acids long. The CDR3 loop reads CASKGDRSSYNSPLHF. CDR3 coding DNA: TGTGCCAGCAAAGGGGACAGGTCCTCCTATAATTCACCCCTCCACTTT.